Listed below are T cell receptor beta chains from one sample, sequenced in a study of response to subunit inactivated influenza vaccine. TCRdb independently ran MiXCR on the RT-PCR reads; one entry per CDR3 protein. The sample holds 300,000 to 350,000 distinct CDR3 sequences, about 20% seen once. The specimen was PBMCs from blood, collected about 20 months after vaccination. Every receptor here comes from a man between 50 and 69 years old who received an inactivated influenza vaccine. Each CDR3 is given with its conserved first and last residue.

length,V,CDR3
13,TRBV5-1,CASSLATGYEQYF
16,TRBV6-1,CASSEEGKQSNQPQHF
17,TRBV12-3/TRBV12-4,CASSFIKTAANTGELFF
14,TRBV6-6,CASRPGQGQQPQHF
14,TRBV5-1,CASSQYLAGGELFF
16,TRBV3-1,CASSQDHQAFTDTQYF
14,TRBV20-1,CSAQQGATYNEQFF
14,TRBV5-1,CASRGYLFTAEAFF
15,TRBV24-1,CATSDLHPALGELFF
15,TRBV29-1,CSVRFSGVGNQPQHF
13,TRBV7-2,CASSRDPNSPLHF
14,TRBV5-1,CASSQDTTNEKLFF
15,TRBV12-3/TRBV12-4,CASTPLARNTGELFF
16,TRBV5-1,CASSLERTGAVAEAFF
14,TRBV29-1,CSVRDGVRNTEAFF
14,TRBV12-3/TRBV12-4,CASSAGPEGETQYF
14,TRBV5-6,CASSLVRGRTEAFF
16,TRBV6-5,CASSYFDPKAGSPLHF
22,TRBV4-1,CASSQDLRLAGRRKGSNQPQHF
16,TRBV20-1,CSARGFVPGSGNTIYF
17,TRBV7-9,CASSFRDPGLYNSPLHF
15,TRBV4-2,CASSHLPGQGQPQHF
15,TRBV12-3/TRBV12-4,CASSRLAGALFEQFF
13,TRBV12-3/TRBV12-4,CASRTHGRNEQFF
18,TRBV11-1,CASSPTSGRGPKYNEQFF
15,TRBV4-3,CASSQVQDSFAEAFF
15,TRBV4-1,CASSQDGTSGNTIYF
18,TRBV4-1,CASSQENEYSLITGELFF
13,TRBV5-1,CASSSDSLYGYTF
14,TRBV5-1,CASSYGVQNSPLHF
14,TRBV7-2,CASSLTGGDTEAFF
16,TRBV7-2,CASSRYQTGGSEGYTF
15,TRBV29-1,CSVPGQGGYTDTQYF
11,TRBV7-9,CASSPDGPLHF
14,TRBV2,CASSEGRGNYGYTF
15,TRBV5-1,CASSPPGDANYGYTF
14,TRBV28,CASWATGSNTEAFF
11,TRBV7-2,CAASGDYGYTF
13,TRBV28,CASRSEASYGYTF
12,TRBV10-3,CAISEAGETQYF
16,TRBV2,CASSLPAGGQSDTQYF
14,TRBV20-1,CSARGSGDSSPLHF
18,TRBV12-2,CASRLSFPAQGAKGTIYF
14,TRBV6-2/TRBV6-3,CASRLAGRWGTQYF
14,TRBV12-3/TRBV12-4,CASRNRGVNQPQHF
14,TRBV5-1,CASSLDTTSSPLHF
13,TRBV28,CASSGWQGLGYTF
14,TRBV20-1,CSARDWRGYNEQFF
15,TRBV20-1,CSARPLAGSYNEQFF
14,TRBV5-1,CASTISGFQETQYF
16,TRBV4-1,CASSQERSQRNQPQHF
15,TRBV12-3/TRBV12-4,CASRGGAGAYNEQFF
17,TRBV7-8,CASSLKRTHSTNEKLFF
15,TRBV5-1,CASSARTVDNSPLHF
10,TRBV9,CASSLTEVAF